What follows are 22 T cell receptor beta chains derived from one specimen sequenced in a study of early T cells in non-severe SARS-CoV-2 infection (dated by TCRdb to about 2021). The receptor library was made with 5' RACE. Sequencing was performed on a NextSeq 500. TCRdb's own reprocessing of the public reads used fastp at Q25 and MiXCR and kept productive beta chains. Merged by CDR3 protein, the rows form single entries marked with the most common genes and DNA. The sample has about 35,000 distinct CDR3 sequences on record, about 5% of them singletons. The top ten hold 7.6% of the sample. The sequenced sample was whole blood. These receptor sequences come from an adult who was a healthcare worker with PCR-confirmed SARS-CoV-2 infection or an uninfected control (not recorded which).

In its sample, this clonotype was seen many times. The chain employs TRBV29-1 and TRBJ2-3, with a weak D call TRBD2 (6 bases). Germline V gene sequence: CDR1 SQVTM, CDR2 ANQGSEA. The CDR3 extends over 14 amino acids. V was shortened by 7 bases and J by 0 bases, with 14 bases between the two germline ends. The CDR3 protein is CSAERTTSTDTQYF. The CDR3 nucleotides read TGCAGCGCCGAGCGGACTACTAGCACAGATACGCAGTATTTT.

This clonotype was seen repeatedly, ten times or more. The chain is built from TRBV4-2 and TRBJ2-2; the D call may be TRBD1 or TRBD2 (5 bases each). The length of the CDR3 is 16 residues. Germline lookup yields CDR1 LGHNA and CDR2 YNFKEQ. Trimming cost V 0 bases and J 1 base, with 9 bases left between them. CDR3: CASSQEGTRNTGELFF. CDR3 in DNA: TGTGCCAGCAGCCAAGAAGGGACGAGGAACACCGGGGAGCTGTTTTTT.

The table lists this clonotype with many counts. The chain couples TRBV18 to TRBJ1-4; perhaps TRBD1 as D (6 bases). V shed 4 bases and J shed 7 bases, with 19 bases lying between them. The CDR3 contains 16 residues. CDR1 and CDR2 (germline): KGHSH, LQKENI. CDR3 sequence reads: CASSLGSGGQAEKLFF. The CDR3 DNA follows: TGTGCCAGCTCACTCGGGAGTGGGGGGCAGGCTGAAAAACTGTTTTTT.

At least ten counts were recorded for this clonotype. V usage is TRBV29-1 and J usage is TRBJ1-1; the D is unclear. Trimming cost V 6 bases and J 0 bases, with 11 bases left between them. This CDR3 contains 13 residues. CDR1 is SQVTM and CDR2 is ANQGSEA in the germline V gene. The CDR3 protein is CSVKRAVNTEAFF. The CDR3 DNA sequence: TGCAGCGTCAAAAGGGCAGTGAACACTGAAGCTTTCTTT. The full variable domain, rest sourced from reference TRBV29-1 and TRBJ1-1, is SAVISQKPSRDICQRGTSLTIQCQVDSQVTMMFWYRQQPGQSLTLIATANQGSEATYESGFVIDKFPISRPNLTFSTLTVSNMSPEDSSIYLCSVKRAVNTEAFFGQGTRLTVV.

The V gene is TRBV7-2, the J gene TRBJ1-1; TRBD1 matches 7 bases. The germline gives CDR1 SGHTA, CDR2 FQGNSA. The CDR3 consists of 15 residues. Trimming at V came to 3 bases and at J to 3 bases, leaving 7 bases not matched to a gene. CDR3 nucleotides: TGTGCCAGCAGCTTTGAAGGGGGCCGTTACACTGAAGCTTTCTTT. Protein product: CASSFEGGRYTEAFF. Together with reference TRBV7-2 and TRBJ1-1, the CDR3 gives the full variable domain: GAGVSQSPSNKVTEKGKDVELRCDPISGHTALYWYRQSLGQGLEFLIYFQGNSAPDKSGLPSDRFSAERTGGSVSTLTIQRTQQEDSAVYLCASSFEGGRYTEAFFGQGTRLTVV.

This clonotype was counted many times. J is TRBJ2-7 and V is TRBV19; D ambiguous. This CDR3 spans 14 amino acids. The V gene lost 4 bases and the J gene lost 2 bases, with 12 bases spanning the gap. Looked up from germline, CDR1 is LNHDA and CDR2 is SQIVND (reference sequence). CDR3: CASSSRVTAYEQYF. The DNA of the CDR3 is TGTGCCAGTAGTAGCCGGGTCACAGCCTACGAGCAGTACTTC.

This clonotype was recorded many times. This sequence joins TRBV9 and TRBJ1-4, with TRBD1 matching over 7 bases. The germline V gene encodes CDR1 SGDLS and CDR2 YYNGEE. The ends lost 0 bases at V and 6 bases at J; junction bases unmatched: 2. This CDR3 contains 14 residues. This chain's CDR3 is CASSVEGADEKLFF. CDR3 sequence (DNA): TGTGCCAGCAGCGTAGAGGGGGCGGATGAAAAACTGTTTTTT.

This clonotype was detected only a few times. The rearrangement uses TRBV18 and TRBJ2-5; 9 bases align to TRBD2. With 3 bases clipped from V and 2 bases from J, the junction kept 4 bases outside the gene matches. CDR3 length: 15 residues. Germline-derived CDR1 and CDR2 are KGHSH and LQKENI. The CDR3 loop is CASSPPGLAQETQYF. The CDR3, as DNA: TGTGCCAGCTCACCGCCGGGACTAGCACAAGAGACCCAGTACTTC.

There are many counts of this clonotype. This chain connects TRBV11-2 to TRBJ2-7, with unresolved D. The CDR3 runs to 15 residues. The germline V and J ends were trimmed by 5 bases and 2 bases, with 16 bases remaining between them. The germline V gene encodes CDR1 SGHAT and CDR2 FQNNGV. The CDR3 sequence: CASSPRPGGPYEQYF. Written as DNA, the CDR3 is TGTGCCAGCAGCCCCCGACCCGGCGGCCCCTACGAGCAGTACTTC. Drawing the rest from reference TRBV11-2 and TRBJ2-7, the complete variable domain is EAGVAQSPRYKIIEKRQSVAFWCNPISGHATLYWYQQILGQGPKLLIQFQNNGVVDDSQLPKDRFSAERLKGVDSTLKIQPAKLEDSAVYLCASSPRPGGPYEQYFGPGTRLTVT.

The chain uses TRBV6-2 or TRBV6-3 and TRBJ1-5, with D possibly matching TRBD1 (6 bases). This CDR3 has 15 amino acids. Trimming took 3 bases from V and 2 from J, leaving 11 bases between them. Germline assignment: CDR1 MNHEY and CDR2 SVGEGT. The CDR3 DNA follows: TGTGCCAGCAGTTATGGGGGGCTAGGCAATCAGCCCCAGCATTTT. Amino acid sequence: CASSYGGLGNQPQHF.

This clonotype came up many times. This sequence joins TRBV20-1 and TRBJ2-5; D ambiguous. This CDR3 region has 13 residues. Trimming took off 3 bases at V and 7 bases at J, with 15 bases between the two ends. CDR1 is DFQATT and CDR2 is SNEGSKA in the germline V gene (reference sequence). The CDR3 sequence: CSAREPGRGTQYF. CDR3 DNA sequence: TGCAGTGCTAGGGAACCGGGCCGCGGGACCCAGTACTTC.

This clonotype appeared a few times. It may be a read error: a sequence one base away is much more abundant. The chain is built from TRBV18 and TRBJ2-1; TRBD1 aligns across 9 bases. Per germline, CDR1 KGHSH and CDR2 LQKENI. The CDR3 covers 13 residues. The CDR3 region is CASSRQGGNDQFF. The CDR3 DNA follows: TGTGCCAGCTCCCGACAGGGGGGGAATGACCAGTTCTTC.

This clonotype has at least ten counts. The chain carries TRBV18 and TRBJ1-2; D is unclear. This CDR3 contains 13 residues. From germline, CDR1 is KGHSH and CDR2 LQKENI. Trimming took off 2 bases at V and 9 bases at J, with 13 bases between the two ends. The chain's CDR3 is CASSPYSGPSYTF. As DNA, the CDR3 is TGTGCCAGCTCACCATACTCCGGACCCAGCTACACCTTC.

This clonotype has ten or more counts. The chain is built from TRBV9 and TRBJ2-1, with D possibly TRBD2 on 6 matching bases. The CDR3 length is 13 residues. V lost 4 bases and J lost 5, with 10 bases in between. Germline CDR1 reads SGDLS; CDR2 reads YYNGEE. CDR3 sequence (DNA): TGTGCCAGCAGCACCATAGCGGACAATGAGCAGTTCTTC. Its protein product is CASSTIADNEQFF.

This clonotype was detected ten times or more. The CDR3 sequence: CASSSKVRGLNSPLHF. The CDR3 coding sequence is TGTGCCAGCAGCTCCAAAGTCAGGGGGCTGAATTCACCCCTCCACTTT. The gene calls are TRBV7-3 and TRBJ1-6, with 8 bases identical to TRBD1. Unmatched junction bases numbered 9, after V lost 4 bases and J lost 7 bases. The CDR3 loop spans 16 amino acids. Germline CDR1 is SGHTA and CDR2 is FQGTGA.

This clonotype was counted ten times or more. This rearrangement joins TRBV12-3 or TRBV12-4 to TRBJ2-1; 7 nucleotides agree with TRBD2. The length of the CDR3 is 13 residues. V was clipped by 7 bases and J by 10 bases; unmatched bases: 10. The CDR3 loop reads CASTLPTGGEQFF. CDR3 bases: TGTGCCAGCACGTTACCGACGGGAGGCGAGCAGTTCTTC.

There are many counts of this clonotype. The genes are TRBV19 and TRBJ1-2, with D hard to call. CDR1 is LNHDA and CDR2 is SQIVND in the germline V gene (reference sequence). The CDR3 loop spans 12 amino acids. V lost 7 bases to trimming and J lost 9 bases, with 15 bases between them. The CDR3 reads CASISMNWSYTF. CDR3 nucleotide sequence: TGTGCCAGTATTTCCATGAATTGGAGCTACACCTTC. The full variable domain, its missing parts supplied by reference TRBV19 and TRBJ1-2, is DGGITQSPKYLFRKEGQNVTLSCEQNLNHDAMYWYRQDPGQGLRLIYYSQIVNDFQKGDIAEGYSVSREKKESFPLTVTSAQKNPTAFYLCASISMNWSYTFGSGTRLTVV.

This clonotype was detected ten times or more. The rearrangement joins TRBV5-4 to TRBJ2-7, with a weak D call TRBD1 (6 bases). V was cut by 4 bases and J by 1 base, with 9 bases left in between. From germline, CDR1 is SGHNT and CDR2 YYREEE (reference sequence). The CDR3 runs to 13 residues. CDR3 sequence (DNA): TGTGCCAGCAGCCGGACAGCTTCCTACGAGCAGTACTTC. This codes for CASSRTASYEQYF.

This clonotype was recorded at least ten times. The rearrangement uses TRBV9 and TRBJ1-1; D is ambiguous. The CDR3 extends over 13 amino acids. CDR1 SGDLS and CDR2 YYNGEE come from the germline V gene. V was pared by 4 bases and J by 5 bases, with 12 bases between. The CDR3 loop is CASSRPAMTEAFF. CDR3 DNA: TGTGCCAGCAGCCGACCTGCGATGACTGAAGCTTTCTTT. Looking up the rest from reference TRBV9 and TRBJ1-1 gives the full variable domain: DSGVTQTPKHLITATGQRVTLRCSPRSGDLSVYWYQQSLDQGLQFLIQYYNGEERAKGNILERFSAQQFPDLHSELNLSSLELGDSALYFCASSRPAMTEAFFGQGTRLTVV.

This clonotype was found many times. The chain carries TRBV18 and TRBJ2-1, with 9 positions matching TRBD2. Germline CDR1 and CDR2: KGHSH and LQKENI. V was pared by 2 bases and J by 8 bases, with 10 bases of the junction left unmatched. The CDR3 is made up of 16 amino acids. Here the CDR3 DNA reads TGTGCCAGCTCACCAACGACTAGCGGCCGACGGGATGAGCAGTTCTTC. This encodes CASSPTTSGRRDEQFF.

This clonotype was seen repeatedly, ten times or more. The rearrangement joins TRBV19 to TRBJ1-2, with a tentative D call TRBD1 (6 bases). The CDR3 sequence is 15 residues long. V was trimmed by 5 bases and J by 7 bases, leaving 20 bases between them. Germline CDR1 is LNHDA and CDR2 is SQIVND (reference sequence). The CDR3 region has the DNA TGTGCCAGTAGTCTCAGGGGCCACCGTTCGGCTGGCTACACCTTC. It specifies CASSLRGHRSAGYTF.

Regarding this clonotype: It may be a read error: a sequence one base away is much more abundant. The rearrangement uses TRBV7-2 and TRBJ2-3; 7 nucleotides agree with TRBD2. The CDR3 is 15 residues long. In germline, CDR1 is SGHTA, CDR2 FQGNSA. With 3 bases clipped from V and 0 bases from J, the junction kept 3 bases outside the gene matches. The CDR3 sequence is CASSFPLASTDTQYF. The CDR3 nucleotides read TGTGCCAGCAGCTTCCCACTAGCGAGCACAGATACGCAGTATTTT.